A selection of T cell receptor beta chains follows, all from one sample in a study of vaccination and CD4 T cells after COVID-19. Via MiXCR, TCRdb re-called the PCR reads, giving one row per CDR3 protein. The data show roughly 30,000 distinct CDR3 sequences, with approximately 51% seen just once and more than 5.5% held by the top ten. This material consisted of CD4+ T cells from blood, taken about 7 months after SARS-CoV-2 vaccination. The receptors were gathered from a human donor who had recovered from COVID-19. CDR3s include the opening cysteine and the closing phenylalanine or tryptophan. The D gene is left open where the match is weak. Only some rows state a clone size, as once, few, many or a class for expanded clones.

V gene	J gene	clone size	D gene	CDR3 protein	CDR3 DNA
TRBV27	TRBJ2-7	few	-	CASSSTSGDYEQYF	TGTGCCAGCAGTTCGACATCGGGAGACTACGAGCAGTACTTC
TRBV14	TRBJ2-5	-	TRBD2	CASSQDSTLTSGIQETQYF	TGTGCCAGCAGCCAAGATTCGACCTTGACTAGCGGGATTCAAGAGACCCAGTACTTC
TRBV5-5	TRBJ1-6	-	-	CASSRALSYNSPLHF	TGTGCCAGCAGCCGTGCACTCTCCTATAATTCACCCCTCCACTTT
TRBV4-3	TRBJ2-5	-	-	CASSQITASQETQYF	TGCGCCAGCAGCCAAATTACGGCAAGCCAAGAGACCCAGTACTTC
TRBV19	TRBJ2-5	-	-	CASSTSKETQYF	TGTGCCAGTAGTACCTCAAAAGAGACCCAGTACTTC
TRBV28	TRBJ1-1	-	TRBD1	CASSSTRTGGNTEAFF	TGTGCCAGCAGTTCCACCCGGACAGGGGGGAACACTGAAGCTTTCTTT
TRBV4-3	TRBJ2-1	once	-	CASRQGAGGFDEQFF	TGCGCCAGCAGACAGGGGGCGGGAGGGTTTGATGAGCAGTTCTTC
TRBV4-1	TRBJ2-7	-	-	CASSQGVISGSYEQYF	TGCGCCAGCAGCCAAGGAGTGATCTCAGGATCCTACGAGCAGTACTTC
TRBV29-1	TRBJ2-1	-	-	CSVAQLVGNEQFF	TGCAGCGTTGCCCAACTAGTCGGAAATGAGCAGTTCTTC
TRBV10-3	TRBJ1-1	-	-	CAIRQNTEAFF	TGTGCCATCAGACAGAACACTGAAGCTTTCTTT
TRBV15	TRBJ1-2	-	-	CATSREYTGLYGYTF	TGTGCCACCAGCAGAGAGTATACAGGCCTCTATGGCTACACCTTC
TRBV6-1	TRBJ1-5	-	-	CASSEGDFQPQHF	TGTGCCAGCAGTGAGGGGGATTTCCAGCCCCAGCATTTT
TRBV7-8	TRBJ2-5	-	-	CASSLGRVGETQYF	TGTGCCAGCAGCTTAGGTCGAGTCGGCGAGACCCAGTACTTC
TRBV29-1	TRBJ1-1	-	-	CSGTETNTEAFF	TGCAGCGGGACAGAGACTAACACTGAAGCTTTCTTT
TRBV27	TRBJ2-2	few	-	CATGRTGELFF	TGTGCCACCGGGCGGACCGGGGAGCTGTTTTTT
TRBV20-1	TRBJ2-2	-	-	CSRPSPNTGELFF	TGCAGTCGGCCTAGCCCAAACACCGGGGAGCTGTTTTTT
TRBV15	TRBJ2-1	-	-	CATIRDKGTGNEQFF	TGTGCCACCATCAGAGATAAGGGTACGGGGAATGAGCAGTTCTTC
TRBV19	TRBJ2-5	-	TRBD2	CATKWTSGEETQYF	TGTGCCACCAAATGGACTAGCGGAGAAGAGACCCAGTACTTC
TRBV27	TRBJ1-6	-	-	CASSPPGDVSPLHF	TGTGCCAGCAGTCCCCCTGGGGACGTTTCACCCCTCCACTTT
TRBV28	TRBJ1-1	-	TRBD1	CASRRQGTTEAFF	TGTGCCAGCAGGAGACAGGGAACCACTGAAGCTTTCTTT
TRBV2	TRBJ2-7	-	-	CASSEPTGGAYEQYF	TGTGCCAGCAGTGAACCTACAGGTGGGGCCTACGAGCAGTACTTC
TRBV28	TRBJ1-5	medium-sized	-	CASSLWGDSNQPQHF	TGTGCCAGCAGTTTATGGGGGGATAGCAATCAGCCCCAGCATTTT
TRBV7-6	TRBJ2-5	-	TRBD1	CASSLNPGGETQYF	TGTGCCAGCAGCTTAAATCCAGGGGGAGAGACCCAGTACTTC
TRBV6-1	TRBJ1-5	few	-	CASSEDTGQNQPQHF	TGTGCCAGCAGTGAAGATACAGGACAGAATCAGCCCCAGCATTTT
TRBV20-1	TRBJ1-6	-	-	CSARAQTAPLPLHF	TGCAGTGCTAGAGCCCAGACAGCACCATTACCCCTCCACTTT
TRBV6-2/TRBV6-3	TRBJ2-2	-	-	CASNAGETGELFF	TGTGCCAGCAACGCGGGTGAAACCGGGGAGCTGTTTTTT
TRBV27	TRBJ1-1	-	-	CASSLSRVGNTEAFF	TGTGCCAGCAGTTTATCGAGGGTTGGGAACACTGAAGCTTTCTTT
TRBV27	TRBJ2-3	-	-	CASSLGRITDTQYF	TGTGCCAGCAGTTTAGGACGGATCACAGATACGCAGTATTTT
TRBV6-5	TRBJ2-1	-	TRBD2	CASSSGLAGVNEQFF	TGTGCCAGCAGTTCTGGACTAGCGGGAGTCAATGAGCAGTTCTTC
TRBV6-2/TRBV6-3	TRBJ1-5	-	-	CATTGPSGNQPQHF	TGTGCCACCACCGGACCCTCAGGCAATCAGCCCCAGCATTTT
TRBV27	TRBJ2-7	few	-	CARGEGLEQYF	TGTGCCAGAGGGGAAGGTCTCGAGCAGTACTTC
TRBV19	TRBJ1-2	-	TRBD1	CASRMRQGIAYGYTF	TGTGCCAGTAGGATGAGACAGGGGATAGCCTATGGCTACACCTTC
TRBV21-1	TRBJ1-5	-	-	CASSTQTGFRNQPQHF	TGTGCCAGCAGCACCCAGACAGGGTTTCGCAATCAGCCCCAGCATTTT
TRBV28	TRBJ2-2	-	TRBD2	CASSPGLAGGPGELFF	TGTGCCAGCAGTCCGGGACTAGCGGGAGGGCCCGGGGAGCTGTTTTTT
TRBV14	TRBJ2-4	-	-	CASSPGAGSKNIQYF	TGTGCCAGCAGCCCCGGGGCGGGAAGCAAAAACATTCAGTACTTC
TRBV27	TRBJ2-7	-	-	CASSFMRDPNEQYF	TGTGCCAGCAGTTTTATGCGGGACCCGAACGAGCAGTACTTC
TRBV6-4	TRBJ2-3	-	TRBD1	CASSGAGGEDTQYF	TGTGCCAGCAGTGGGGCAGGGGGCGAAGATACGCAGTATTTT
TRBV27	TRBJ1-6	-	-	CASSLSSGYGNSPLHF	TGTGCCAGCAGTTTATCATCTGGGTATGGTAATTCACCCCTCCACTTT
TRBV6-1	TRBJ2-1	-	-	CASSQGRPGDNEQFF	TGTGCCAGCAGCCAAGGGCGCCCCGGAGACAATGAGCAGTTCTTC
TRBV20-1	TRBJ2-7	few	-	CSATEEGWSYEQYF	TGCAGTGCTACCGAGGAGGGCTGGTCCTACGAGCAGTACTTC
TRBV6-2/TRBV6-3	TRBJ1-1	few	-	CASSYVYTEAFF	TGTGCCAGCAGTTACGTCTACACTGAAGCTTTCTTT
TRBV20-1	TRBJ2-7	-	TRBD2	CSARAITSGAYEQYF	TGCAGTGCTAGAGCGATTACTAGCGGGGCCTACGAGCAGTACTTC
TRBV7-8	TRBJ1-1	few	-	CASSESRNTEAFF	TGTGCCAGCAGCGAAAGCCGGAACACTGAAGCTTTCTTT
TRBV6-1	TRBJ2-7	-	TRBD2	CASSLMGGVGYEQYF	TGTGCCAGCAGCTTGATGGGAGGGGTGGGCTACGAGCAGTACTTC
TRBV7-6	TRBJ2-1	-	TRBD1	CASSIDRGSYNEQFF	TGTGCCAGCAGCATCGACAGGGGTTCCTACAATGAGCAGTTCTTC
TRBV7-2	TRBJ2-3	few	TRBD1	CASSLARGRTDTQYF	TGTGCCAGCAGCTTAGCCAGGGGGCGCACAGATACGCAGTATTTT
TRBV7-2	TRBJ2-7	-	TRBD2	CASSLSGAPYEQYF	TGTGCCAGCAGCCTTAGCGGGGCACCCTACGAGCAGTACTTC
TRBV27	TRBJ2-7	-	-	CASRRGSSYEQYF	TGTGCCAGCAGAAGGGGTAGCTCCTACGAGCAGTACTTC
TRBV30	TRBJ1-1	-	-	CARDVNTEAFF	TGTGCTCGGGATGTGAACACTGAAGCTTTCTTT
TRBV7-9	TRBJ1-1	-	-	CASSLGGLGTEAFF	TGTGCCAGCAGCTTAGGGGGGCTCGGCACTGAAGCTTTCTTT
TRBV20-1	TRBJ2-1	few	TRBD1	CSAGTGLYNEQFF	TGCAGTGCCGGGACAGGGCTGTACAATGAGCAGTTCTTC
TRBV28	TRBJ2-5	few	-	CASSLSMGGGETQYF	TGTGCCAGCAGTTTATCGATGGGGGGAGGAGAGACCCAGTACTTC
TRBV15	TRBJ2-1	once	-	CATKRGGSSYNEQFF	TGTGCCACCAAAAGGGGAGGAAGCTCCTACAATGAGCAGTTCTTC
TRBV28	TRBJ1-2	few	-	CASSFGRYGYTF	TGTGCCAGCAGTTTTGGCCGCTATGGCTACACCTTC
TRBV7-9	TRBJ2-7	-	-	CASSTENPQGQYF	TGTGCCAGCAGCACCGAAAACCCGCAAGGGCAGTACTTC
TRBV6-1	TRBJ1-2	-	-	CASGTAGNYGYTF	TGTGCCAGCGGAACAGCGGGGAACTATGGCTACACCTTC
TRBV18	TRBJ2-2	-	-	CASSPQERGNTGELFF	TGTGCCAGCTCACCGCAAGAGAGGGGCAACACCGGGGAGCTGTTTTTT
TRBV21-1	TRBJ2-1	-	-	CASTKHGSGMYNEQFF	TGTGCCAGCACCAAGCACGGTAGCGGGATGTACAATGAGCAGTTCTTC
TRBV7-8	TRBJ1-5	few	-	CASRLSGGSNQPQHF	TGTGCCAGCAGACTGTCGGGGGGGAGCAATCAGCCCCAGCATTTT
TRBV10-3	TRBJ2-3	-	TRBD2	CAISEGLAGVVSTDTQYF	TGTGCCATCAGTGAGGGACTAGCGGGAGTGGTGAGCACAGATACGCAGTATTTT